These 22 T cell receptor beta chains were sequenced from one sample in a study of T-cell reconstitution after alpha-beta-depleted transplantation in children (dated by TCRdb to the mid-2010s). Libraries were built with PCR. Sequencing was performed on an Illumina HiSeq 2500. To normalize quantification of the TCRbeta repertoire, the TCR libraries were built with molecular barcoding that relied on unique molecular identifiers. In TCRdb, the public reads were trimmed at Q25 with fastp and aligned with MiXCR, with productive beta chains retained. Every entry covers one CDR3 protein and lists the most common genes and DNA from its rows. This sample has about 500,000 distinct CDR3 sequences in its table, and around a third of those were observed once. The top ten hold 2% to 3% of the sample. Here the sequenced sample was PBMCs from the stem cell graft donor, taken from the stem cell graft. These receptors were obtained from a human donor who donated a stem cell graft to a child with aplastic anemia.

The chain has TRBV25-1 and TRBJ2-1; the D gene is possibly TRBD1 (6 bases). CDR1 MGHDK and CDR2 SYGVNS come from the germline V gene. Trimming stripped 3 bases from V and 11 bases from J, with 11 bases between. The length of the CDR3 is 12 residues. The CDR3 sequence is CASSDPRGKQFF. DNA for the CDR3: TGTGCCAGCAGTGACCCCAGGGGAAAGCAGTTCTTC.

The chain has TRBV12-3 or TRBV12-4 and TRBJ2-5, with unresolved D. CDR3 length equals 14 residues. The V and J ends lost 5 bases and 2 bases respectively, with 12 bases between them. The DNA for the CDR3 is TGTGCCAGCAGTGTCTTTCTACAACAAGAGACCCAGTACTTC. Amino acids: CASSVFLQQETQYF.

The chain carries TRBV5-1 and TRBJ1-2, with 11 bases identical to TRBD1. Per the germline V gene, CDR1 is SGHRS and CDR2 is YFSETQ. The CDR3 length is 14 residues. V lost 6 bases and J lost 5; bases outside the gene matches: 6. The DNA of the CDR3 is TGCGCCAGCACCGGGACAGGGGGAAATTATGGCTACACCTTC. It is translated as CASTGTGGNYGYTF. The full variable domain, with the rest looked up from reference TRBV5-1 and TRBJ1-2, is KAGVTQTPRYLIKTRGQQVTLSCSPISGHRSVSWYQQTPGQGLQFLFEYFSETQRNKGNFPGRFSGRQFSNSRSEMNVSTLELGDSALYLCASTGTGGNYGYTFGSGTRLTVV.

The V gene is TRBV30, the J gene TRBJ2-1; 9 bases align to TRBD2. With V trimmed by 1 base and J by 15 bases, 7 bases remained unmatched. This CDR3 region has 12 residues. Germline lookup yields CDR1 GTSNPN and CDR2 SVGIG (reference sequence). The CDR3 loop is CAWSASGTFRFF. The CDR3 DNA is TGTGCCTGGAGTGCTAGCGGGACATTTAGGTTCTTC.

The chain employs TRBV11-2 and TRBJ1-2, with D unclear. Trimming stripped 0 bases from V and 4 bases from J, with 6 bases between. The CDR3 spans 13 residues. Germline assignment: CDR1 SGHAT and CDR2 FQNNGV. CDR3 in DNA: TGTGCCAGCAGCTTAGACAGGCCCTATGGCTACACCTTC. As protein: CASSLDRPYGYTF.

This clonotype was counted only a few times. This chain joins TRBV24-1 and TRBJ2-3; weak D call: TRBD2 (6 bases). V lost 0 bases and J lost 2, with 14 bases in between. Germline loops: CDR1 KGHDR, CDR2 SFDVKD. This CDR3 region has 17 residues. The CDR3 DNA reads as TGTGCCACCAGTGATTTGGGCGGCGGGGTGAACACAGATACGCAGTATTTT. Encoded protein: CATSDLGGGVNTDTQYF.

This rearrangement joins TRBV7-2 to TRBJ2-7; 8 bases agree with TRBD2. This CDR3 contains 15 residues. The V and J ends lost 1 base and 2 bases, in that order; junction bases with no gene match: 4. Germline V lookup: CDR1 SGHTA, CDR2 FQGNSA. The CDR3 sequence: CASSLDGTRTYEQYV. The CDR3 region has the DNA TGTGCCAGCAGCTTAGATGGGACTAGGACCTACGAGCAGTACGTC.

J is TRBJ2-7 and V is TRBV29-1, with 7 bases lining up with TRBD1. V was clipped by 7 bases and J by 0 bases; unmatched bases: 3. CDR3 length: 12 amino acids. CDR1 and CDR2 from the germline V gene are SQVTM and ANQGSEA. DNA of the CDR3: TGCAGCGCCGGGACAGTCTCCTACGAGCAGTACTTC. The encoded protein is CSAGTVSYEQYF.

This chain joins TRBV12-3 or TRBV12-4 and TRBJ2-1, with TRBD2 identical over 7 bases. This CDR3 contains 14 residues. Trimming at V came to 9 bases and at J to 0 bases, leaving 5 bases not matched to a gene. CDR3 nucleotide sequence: TGTGCCAGTCATGGCGGGAGCTCCTACAATGAGCAGTTCTTC. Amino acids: CASHGGSSYNEQFF.

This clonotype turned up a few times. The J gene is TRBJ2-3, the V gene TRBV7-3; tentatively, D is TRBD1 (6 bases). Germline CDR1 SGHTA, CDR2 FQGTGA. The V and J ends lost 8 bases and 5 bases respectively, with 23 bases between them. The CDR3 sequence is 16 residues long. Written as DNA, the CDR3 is TGTGCCAGCGCCCCAATGGTGGGGGCGCTTGGAGATACGCAGTATTTT. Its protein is CASAPMVGALGDTQYF.

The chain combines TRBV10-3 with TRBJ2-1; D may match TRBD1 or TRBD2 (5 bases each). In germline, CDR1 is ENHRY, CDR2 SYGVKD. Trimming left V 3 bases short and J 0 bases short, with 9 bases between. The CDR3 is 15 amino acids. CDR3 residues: CAISDSGASYNEQFF. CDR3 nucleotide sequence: TGTGCCATCAGTGACTCCGGGGCCTCCTACAATGAGCAGTTCTTC.

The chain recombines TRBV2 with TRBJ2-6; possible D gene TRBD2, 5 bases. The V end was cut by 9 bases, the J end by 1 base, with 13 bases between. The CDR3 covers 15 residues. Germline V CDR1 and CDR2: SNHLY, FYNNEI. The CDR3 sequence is CARQDERSGANVLTF. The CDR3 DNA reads TGTGCCAGACAAGATGAGCGGTCTGGGGCCAACGTCCTGACTTTC.

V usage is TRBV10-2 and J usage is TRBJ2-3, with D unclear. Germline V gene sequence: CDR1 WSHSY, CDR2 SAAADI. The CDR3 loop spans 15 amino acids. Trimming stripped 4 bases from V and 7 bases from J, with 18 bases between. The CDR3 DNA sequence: TGCGCCAGCAGTGGACTCCGCGAAGGCATTTATACGCAGTATTTT. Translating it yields CASSGLREGIYTQYF.

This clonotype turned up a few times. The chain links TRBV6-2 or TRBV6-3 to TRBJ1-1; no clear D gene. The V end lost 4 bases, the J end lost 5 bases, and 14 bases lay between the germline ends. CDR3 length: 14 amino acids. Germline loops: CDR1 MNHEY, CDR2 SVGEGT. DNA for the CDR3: TGTGCCAGCAGTTTCTTGAGGACGGGTACTGAAGCTTTCTTT. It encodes CASSFLRTGTEAFF.

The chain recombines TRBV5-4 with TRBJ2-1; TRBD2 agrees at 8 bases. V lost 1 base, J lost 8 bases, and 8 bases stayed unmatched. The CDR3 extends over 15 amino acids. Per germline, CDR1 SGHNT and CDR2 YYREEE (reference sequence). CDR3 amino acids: CASSLTGTRVHEQFF. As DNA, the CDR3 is TGTGCCAGCAGCTTGACCGGGACTAGAGTCCATGAGCAGTTCTTC.

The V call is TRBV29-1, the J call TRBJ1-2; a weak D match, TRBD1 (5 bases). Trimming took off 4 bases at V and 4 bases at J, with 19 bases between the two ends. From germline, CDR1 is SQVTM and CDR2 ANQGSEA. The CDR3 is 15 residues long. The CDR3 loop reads CSVVVRVAGRYGYTF. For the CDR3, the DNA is TGCAGCGTTGTGGTACGGGTTGCAGGGCGCTATGGCTACACCTTC.

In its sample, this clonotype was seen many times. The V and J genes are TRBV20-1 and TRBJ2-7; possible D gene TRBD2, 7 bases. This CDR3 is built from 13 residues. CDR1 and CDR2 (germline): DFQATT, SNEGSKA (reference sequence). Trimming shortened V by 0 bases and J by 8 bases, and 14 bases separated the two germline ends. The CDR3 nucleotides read TGCAGTGCTAGAGACGAGGGAGGGACAAAGCAGTACGTC. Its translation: CSARDEGGTKQYV.

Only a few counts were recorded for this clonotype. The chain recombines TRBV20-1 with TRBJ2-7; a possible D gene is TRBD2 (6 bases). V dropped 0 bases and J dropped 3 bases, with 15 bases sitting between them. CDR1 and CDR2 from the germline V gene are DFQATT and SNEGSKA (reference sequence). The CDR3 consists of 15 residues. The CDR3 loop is CSARDPAGPDYEQYF. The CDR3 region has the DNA TGCAGTGCTAGAGATCCCGCGGGACCCGACTACGAGCAGTACTTC.

CDR3 residues: CASRTSGSRETQYF. CDR3 DNA: TGTGCCAGCAGAACTAGCGGGAGTCGGGAGACCCAGTACTTC. The chain joins TRBV2 to TRBJ2-5, with 11 positions matching TRBD2. CDR1 SNHLY and CDR2 FYNNEI come from the germline V gene. After removal of 6 bases from V and 5 bases from J, the junction contained 5 bases not matched to a gene. The CDR3 length is 14 residues.

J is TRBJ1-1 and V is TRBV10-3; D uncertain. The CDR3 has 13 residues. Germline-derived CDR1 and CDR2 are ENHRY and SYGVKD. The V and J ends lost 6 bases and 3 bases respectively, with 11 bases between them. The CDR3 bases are TGTGCCATCAGGGGAGCCAGCTACACTGAAGCTTTCTTT. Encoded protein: CAIRGASYTEAFF.

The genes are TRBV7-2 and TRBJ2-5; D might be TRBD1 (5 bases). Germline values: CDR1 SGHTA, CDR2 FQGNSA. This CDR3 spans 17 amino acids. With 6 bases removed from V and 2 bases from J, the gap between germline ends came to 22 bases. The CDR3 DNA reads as TGTGCCAGCAGTTTGGGGCCAGCAGGCCTAGAACAAGAGACCCAGTACTTC. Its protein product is CASSLGPAGLEQETQYF. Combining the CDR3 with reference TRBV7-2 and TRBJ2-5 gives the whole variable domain GAGVSQSPSNKVTEKGKDVELRCDPISGHTALYWYRQSLGQGLEFLIYFQGNSAPDKSGLPSDRFSAERTGGSVSTLTIQRTQQEDSAVYLCASSLGPAGLEQETQYFGPGTRLLVL.

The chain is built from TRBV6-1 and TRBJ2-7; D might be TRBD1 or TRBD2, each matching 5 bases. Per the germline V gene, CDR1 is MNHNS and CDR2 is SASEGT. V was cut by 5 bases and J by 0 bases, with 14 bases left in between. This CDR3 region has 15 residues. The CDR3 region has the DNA TGTGCCAGCAGTCGGGACGGAAGAAACTCCTACGAGCAGTACTTC. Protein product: CASSRDGRNSYEQYF.